These 8 T cell receptor beta chains were sequenced from one sample in a study of T cell changes during pregnancy in multiple sclerosis. Assay used: immunoSEQ multiplex PCR; TCRdb lists only in-frame clones, some missing. The sample lists about 36,000 clones, 93% seen once, with 0.4% to 0.45% in the top ten. Material: CD4+ T cells from peripheral blood mononuclear cells, obtained in the first trimester of pregnancy. The receptor set was obtained from a female donor with multiple sclerosis, enrolled in a pregnancy study.

J is TRBJ1-1 and V is TRBV6-5; D unclear. The germline gives CDR1 MNHEY, CDR2 SVGAGI. Trimming took off 6 bases at V and 7 bases at J, with 12 bases between the two ends. The CDR3 has 12 residues. The CDR3 coding sequence is TGTGCCAGCAGCAATCTCAGAGGTGAAGCTTTCTTT. Its protein is CASSNLRGEAFF.

The chain couples TRBV14 to TRBJ2-3, with 9 bases that match TRBD2. Unmatched junction bases numbered 9, after V lost 3 bases and J lost 5 bases. Germline V gene lookup returns CDR1 SGHDN and CDR2 FVKESK. CDR3 length: 16 residues. CDR3 amino acids: CASSHIRGGAGDTQYF. CDR3 coding DNA: TGTGCCAGCAGCCATATCCGCGGGGGGGCAGGAGATACGCAGTATTTT.

The chain combines TRBV18 with TRBJ1-2; tentatively, D is TRBD1 (6 bases). CDR3 length equals 14 residues. Germline values: CDR1 KGHSH, CDR2 LQKENI. Trimming pared 6 bases from V and 4 bases from J, leaving 15 bases between. The CDR3 region is CASSPQTGPYGYTF. The CDR3 DNA reads TGTGCCAGCTCCCCCCAGACAGGTCCCTATGGCTACACCTTC.

This clone turned up a few times. This chain links TRBV6-5 with TRBJ2-6, with 13 bases that match TRBD2. This CDR3 spans 15 amino acids. The germline gives CDR1 MNHEY, CDR2 SVGAGI. The ends lost 8 bases at V and 3 bases at J; junction bases unmatched: 1. Here the CDR3 reads CASWTSGSGANVLTF. The CDR3 nucleotides are TGTGCCAGCTGGACTAGCGGGAGTGGGGCCAACGTCCTGACTTTC.

This clone was found once. The rearrangement links TRBV7-2 to TRBJ2-7; 13 bases align to TRBD2. This CDR3 spans 17 amino acids. Losses at the gene ends were 0 bases for V and 4 bases for J; bases not matched to a gene: 6. Germline values: CDR1 SGHTA, CDR2 FQGNSA. The CDR3 DNA reads as TGTGCCAGCAGCTTAGCGCCGGGACTAGCGGGACAGTACGAGCAGTACTTC. It encodes CASSLAPGLAGQYEQYF.

The genes are TRBV11-2 and TRBJ2-3, with D perhaps matching TRBD2 (6 bases). CDR3 length: 17 amino acids. CDR1 and CDR2 (germline): SGHAT, FQNNGV. Trimming removed 5 bases from V and 5 bases from J, with 23 bases in between. CDR3 coding DNA: TGTGCCAGCAGCCTAGGGATACTAGCCTACTGGGGAGATACGCAGTATTTT. Amino acid sequence: CASSLGILAYWGDTQYF.

The chain combines TRBV5-1 with TRBJ1-4; 8 bases match TRBD1. The CDR3 is 13 amino acids. The ends lost 5 bases at V and 7 bases at J; junction bases unmatched: 4. CDR1 is SGHRS, CDR2 YFSETQ, per germline. CDR3 DNA: TGCGCCAGCAGGCGGACAGGGAGTGAAAAACTGTTTTTT. It translates to CASRRTGSEKLFF.

The chain recombines TRBV2 with TRBJ1-5, with D possibly TRBD1 on 6 matching bases. This CDR3 comprises 14 residues. Germline-derived CDR1 and CDR2 are SNHLY and FYNNEI. V was trimmed by 8 bases and J by 0 bases, leaving 11 bases between them. CDR3 sequence reads: CASRGGASNQPQHF. The DNA of the CDR3 is TGTGCCAGCCGGGGGGGGGCTAGCAATCAGCCCCAGCATTTT.